Presented here are 9 T cell receptor beta chains from one specimen sequenced in a study of cytomegalovirus exposure and HLA in healthy donors (TCRdb year 2017). Receptor libraries were prepared by the immunoSEQ multiplex PCR assay. A mixture of 60 forward primers for TCR Vbeta segments and 13 reverse primers for TCR Jbeta segments was used in the multiplex PCR. TCRdb took this table from immuneACCESS and kept in-frame rearrangements with V and J called. Such tables lack part of the clones; where checked against another copy, unresolved V genes explain under half of the gap, and the rest is unexplained. This sample comprises approximately 130,000 clones, about 76% of them detected only once. The top ten clonotypes cover around 0.67% of the sample. The sequenced sample consisted of PBMCs. Every receptor here comes from a man between 18 and 29 years old in good health and CMV-seronegative.

The chain uses TRBV7-8 and TRBJ2-2; D unclear. This CDR3 has 15 amino acids. Per germline, CDR1 SGHVS and CDR2 FQNEAQ. Trimming left V 1 base short and J 3 bases short, with 9 bases between. The DNA for the CDR3 is TGTGCCAGCAGCTTAGACCCAGTGGACACCGGGGAGCTGTTTTTT. Translating gives CASSLDPVDTGELFF. The full variable domain, rest sourced from reference TRBV7-8 and TRBJ2-2, is GAGVSQSPRYKVAKRGQDVALRCDPISGHVSLFWYQQALGQGPEFLTYFQNEAQLDKSGLPSDRFFAERPEGSVSTLKIQRTQQEDSAVYLCASSLDPVDTGELFFGEGSRLTVL.

This chain connects TRBV6-5 to TRBJ1-6, with D unresolved. Germline V CDR1 and CDR2: MNHEY, SVGAGI. CDR3 size: 16 residues. V was trimmed by 3 bases and J by 8 bases, leaving 17 bases between them. In nucleotides, the CDR3 is TGTGCCAGCAGTTATTTTGATCAGTTTGAGGATTCACCCCTCCACTTT. Translation: CASSYFDQFEDSPLHF.

The J gene is TRBJ2-7, the V gene TRBV4-3; tentative D call: TRBD1 (6 bases). Trimming took 3 bases from V and 0 from J, leaving 12 bases between them. This CDR3 has 15 residues. Germline CDR1 LGHNA, CDR2 YSLEER. The CDR3 DNA reads TGCGCCAGCAGCCACGGGGACACAGGCTCCTACGAGCAGTACTTC. It specifies CASSHGDTGSYEQYF.

In its sample, this clone was seen a few times. The genes are TRBV7-8 and TRBJ1-1; 8 nucleotides agree with TRBD1. The germline gives CDR1 SGHVS, CDR2 FQNEAQ. Trimming cost V 2 bases and J 0 bases; bases outside gene matches: 8. The CDR3 totals 17 residues. CDR3 protein: CASSLIDRGRLNTEAFF. DNA of the CDR3: TGTGCCAGCAGCTTAATCGACAGGGGTAGGTTGAACACTGAAGCTTTCTTT. The whole variable domain, remainder taken from reference TRBV7-8 and TRBJ1-1, is GAGVSQSPRYKVAKRGQDVALRCDPISGHVSLFWYQQALGQGPEFLTYFQNEAQLDKSGLPSDRFFAERPEGSVSTLKIQRTQQEDSAVYLCASSLIDRGRLNTEAFFGQGTRLTVV.

CDR3 in DNA: TGTGCCAGCAGTTGGACAGGGAATAATTCACCCCTCCACTTT. Amino acids: CASSWTGNNSPLHF. This chain connects TRBV28 to TRBJ1-6; 8 bases match TRBD1. In germline, CDR1 is MDHEN, CDR2 SYDVKM. CDR3 length: 14 amino acids. The ends lost 4 bases at V and 5 bases at J; junction bases unmatched: 1.

This clone was seen a few times. The J gene is TRBJ2-7, the V gene TRBV27; D call uncertain. The CDR3 extends over 12 amino acids. CDR1 MNHEY and CDR2 SMNVEV come from the germline V gene (reference sequence). The V and J ends lost 4 bases and 5 bases respectively, with 9 bases between them. The CDR3 coding sequence is TGTGCCAGCAGTTCCACGAGGCACGAGCAGTACTTC. Translated, it gives CASSSTRHEQYF.

This clone appeared a few times. This chain connects TRBV18 to TRBJ1-5; D might be TRBD1 (6 bases). The germline V and J ends were trimmed by 4 bases and 0 bases, with 22 bases remaining between them. This CDR3 is 19 amino acids long. Germline-derived CDR1 and CDR2 are KGHSH and LQKENI. The CDR3 loop reads CASSLRSVDRTYSNQPQHF. The CDR3 bases are TGTGCCAGCTCACTCCGGAGCGTGGACAGAACTTATAGCAATCAGCCCCAGCATTTT.

This clone was seen once. This chain connects TRBV5-1 to TRBJ1-2; D call uncertain. The CDR3 consists of 14 residues. Germline CDR1 and CDR2: SGHRS and YFSETQ. Trimming took 5 bases from V and 3 from J, leaving 14 bases between them. CDR3 in amino acids: CASSSSFRDYGYTF. The DNA for the CDR3 is TGCGCCAGCAGTTCGAGTTTCCGCGACTATGGCTACACCTTC.

This clone has just a few counts. V is TRBV15 and J is TRBJ1-1; possibly TRBD1 for D (6 bases). There are 15 residues in the CDR3. CDR1 is LNHNV and CDR2 is YYDKDF in the germline V gene (reference sequence). With 0 bases removed from V and 6 bases from J, the gap between germline ends came to 14 bases. This chain's CDR3 is CATSREGTRAAEAFF. In DNA form, the CDR3 reads TGTGCCACCAGCAGAGAGGGGACAAGGGCCGCTGAAGCTTTCTTT.